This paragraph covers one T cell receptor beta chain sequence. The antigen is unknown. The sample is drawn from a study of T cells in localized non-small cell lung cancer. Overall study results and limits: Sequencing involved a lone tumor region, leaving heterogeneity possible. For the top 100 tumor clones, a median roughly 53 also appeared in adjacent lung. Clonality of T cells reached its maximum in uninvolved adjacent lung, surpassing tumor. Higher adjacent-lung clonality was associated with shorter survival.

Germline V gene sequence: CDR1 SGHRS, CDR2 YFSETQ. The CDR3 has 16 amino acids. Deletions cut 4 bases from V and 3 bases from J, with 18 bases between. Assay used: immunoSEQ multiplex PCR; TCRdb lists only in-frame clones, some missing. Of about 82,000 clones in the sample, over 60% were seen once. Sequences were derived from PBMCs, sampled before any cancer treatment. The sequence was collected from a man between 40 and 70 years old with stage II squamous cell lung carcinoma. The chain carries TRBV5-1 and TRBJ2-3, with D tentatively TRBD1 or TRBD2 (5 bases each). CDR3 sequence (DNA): TGCGCCAGCAGCCCTGGAAGGGGACCGAGAACAGATACGCAGTATTTT. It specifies CASSPGRGPRTDTQYF. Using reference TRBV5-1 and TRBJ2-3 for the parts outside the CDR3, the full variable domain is KAGVTQTPRYLIKTRGQQVTLSCSPISGHRSVSWYQQTPGQGLQFLFEYFSETQRNKGNFPGRFSGRQFSNSRSEMNVSTLELGDSALYLCASSPGRGPRTDTQYFGPGTRLTVL.